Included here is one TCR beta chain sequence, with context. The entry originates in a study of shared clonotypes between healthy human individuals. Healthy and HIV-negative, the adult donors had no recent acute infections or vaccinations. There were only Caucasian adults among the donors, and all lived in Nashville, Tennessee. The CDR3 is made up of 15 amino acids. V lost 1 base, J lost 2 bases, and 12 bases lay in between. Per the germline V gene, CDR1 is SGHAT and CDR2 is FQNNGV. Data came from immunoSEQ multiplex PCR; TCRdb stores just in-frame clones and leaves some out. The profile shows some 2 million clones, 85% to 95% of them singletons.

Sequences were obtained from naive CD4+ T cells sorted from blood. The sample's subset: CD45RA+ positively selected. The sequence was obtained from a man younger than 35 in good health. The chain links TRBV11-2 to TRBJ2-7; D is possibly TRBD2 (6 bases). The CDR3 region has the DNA TGTGCCAGCAGCTTAGGATCTTCGGGAGCCTACGAGCAGTACTTC. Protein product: CASSLGSSGAYEQYF.